The clone carrying this T cell receptor (beta chain) was recorded only once. What it recognizes is unknown. CDR1 is MGHRA and CDR2 is YSYEKL in the germline V gene. CDR3 size: 17 residues. V shed 1 base and J 3 bases; nucleotides not matched to a gene: 10. These data belong to a study of T cell clonotyping in hematopoietic cell transplantation. Findings and caveats of the study: Higher Inverse Simpson Index values in graft donor and pretransplant recipient predicted broader posttransplant TCR diversity.

The protocol was immunoSEQ multiplex PCR, while the TCRdb copy is restricted to in-frame clones and leaves out a portion. Altogether 5,000 or so clones are present, roughly nine tenths being singletons, with the ten largest covering approximately 24%. Here the sequenced sample was peripheral blood mononuclear cells, taken 100 days after allogeneic stem cell transplant. The chain has TRBV4-1 and TRBJ1-2, with 8 bases identical to TRBD1. The origin of this receptor is a male patient aged 70 to 79 who had an allogeneic stem cell transplant from an unrelated donor, so T cells may come from the graft donor. Some clones in this sample may be carry-over from other donors' samples. The CDR3 bases are TGCGCCAGCAGCCAAGTCCCGGGCCAGGGGGCTGACTATGGCTACACCTTC. Its translation is CASSQVPGQGADYGYTF.